The 21 T cell receptor beta chains given below trace back to one sample, sequenced in a study of monozygotic twins with cystic fibrosis (dated by TCRdb to the early 2020s). The library was obtained by the immunoSEQ multiplex PCR assay. TCRdb obtained this table from immuneACCESS and retained in-frame rearrangements with V and J assigned. These tables miss some clones; where compared with another copy, unresolved V genes account for less than half of the shortfall, and the remainder is unexplained. The sample table holds some 10,000 clones, of which around 98% were seen once. About 0.22% of the sample is in the top ten clones. The sequenced sample consisted of blood. These receptors were obtained from a girl aged 2 to 9 with cystic fibrosis.

J is TRBJ2-1 and V is TRBV5-4; 13 nucleotides line up with TRBD2. The CDR3 length is 19 residues. Trimming removed 6 bases from V and 3 bases from J; junction bases left unmatched: 15. Germline V gene lookup returns CDR1 SGHNT and CDR2 YYREEE (reference sequence). DNA for the CDR3: TGTGCCAGCACCTCTCTCACTAGCGGGAGGGCCTTACTCTACAATGAGCAGTTCTTC. Its protein product is CASTSLTSGRALLYNEQFF.

V usage is TRBV5-1 and J usage is TRBJ1-1, with D perhaps matching TRBD1 (6 bases). Germline V lookup: CDR1 SGHRS, CDR2 YFSETQ. The CDR3 length is 13 residues. V lost 4 bases and J 7 bases, leaving 14 bases between the germline ends. The CDR3 sequence is CASSPNRDGEAFF. In nucleotides, the CDR3 is TGCGCCAGCAGCCCCAACAGGGATGGTGAAGCTTTCTTT.

The chain has TRBV19 and TRBJ1-2, with TRBD1 identical over 7 bases. V was pared by 5 bases and J by 6 bases, with 9 bases of the junction left unmatched. CDR1 is LNHDA and CDR2 is SQIVND in the germline V gene (reference sequence). This CDR3 has 14 amino acids. This CDR3 reads CASSPYRGGDGYTF. In DNA, the CDR3 is TGTGCCAGTAGTCCCTACAGGGGAGGGGATGGCTACACCTTC.

The chain couples TRBV5-1 to TRBJ2-2; no clear D gene. Trimming shortened V by 0 bases and J by 6 bases, and 9 bases separated the two germline ends. The germline CDR1 and CDR2 sequences are SGHRS and YFSETQ. The CDR3 is made up of 14 amino acids. CDR3 DNA sequence: TGCGCCAGCAGCTTGGCTGGGGATGCCGGGGAGCTGTTTTTT. This encodes CASSLAGDAGELFF. Full variable domain (rest looked up from reference TRBV5-1 and TRBJ2-2): KAGVTQTPRYLIKTRGQQVTLSCSPISGHRSVSWYQQTPGQGLQFLFEYFSETQRNKGNFPGRFSGRQFSNSRSEMNVSTLELGDSALYLCASSLAGDAGELFFGEGSRLTVL.

The chain has TRBV19 and TRBJ2-7; no reliable D call. The V and J ends lost 3 bases and 10 bases respectively, with 16 bases between them. Germline V gene lookup returns CDR1 LNHDA and CDR2 SQIVND (reference sequence). The CDR3 loop spans 13 amino acids. The CDR3 is CASSIMAADPQYF. CDR3 nucleotides: TGTGCCAGTAGTATTATGGCGGCAGACCCTCAGTACTTC.

In this sample, this clone turned up a few times. The chain has TRBV9 and TRBJ1-1; D is perhaps TRBD1 (5 bases). Germline V CDR1 and CDR2: SGDLS, YYNGEE. V lost 3 bases, J lost 3 bases, and 18 bases lay in between. This CDR3 has 16 amino acids. The CDR3 spells CASSATGDWGDTEAFF. The DNA for the CDR3 is TGTGCCAGCAGCGCCACAGGAGACTGGGGGGACACTGAAGCTTTCTTT. Together with reference TRBV9 and TRBJ1-1, the CDR3 gives the full variable domain: DSGVTQTPKHLITATGQRVTLRCSPRSGDLSVYWYQQSLDQGLQFLIQYYNGEERAKGNILERFSAQQFPDLHSELNLSSLELGDSALYFCASSATGDWGDTEAFFGQGTRLTVV.

This chain joins TRBV6-6 and TRBJ1-1; possibly TRBD1 for D (5 bases). The CDR3 length is 14 residues. V was cut by 6 bases and J by 1 base, with 12 bases left in between. Germline V lookup: CDR1 MNHNY, CDR2 SVGAGI (reference sequence). The CDR3 bases are TGTGCCAGCAGACCCGGGACGGAGAACACTGAAGCTTTCTTT. Translation: CASRPGTENTEAFF.

The rearrangement joins TRBV18 to TRBJ1-2; TRBD1 might be the D (5 bases). V was pared by 1 base and J by 6 bases, with 9 bases between. The germline CDR1 and CDR2 sequences are KGHSH and LQKENI. CDR3 length equals 13 residues. CDR3 residues: CASSPRQGDGYTF. CDR3 nucleotide sequence: TGTGCCAGCTCACCACGTCAGGGAGATGGCTACACCTTC.

The gene calls are TRBV5-1 and TRBJ2-7, with TRBD1 identical over 9 bases. Trimming took 4 bases from V and 2 from J; bases not matched to a gene: 7. Germline loops: CDR1 SGHRS, CDR2 YFSETQ. CDR3 length: 15 amino acids. This chain's CDR3 is CASSHGTGTAYEQYF. In DNA form, the CDR3 reads TGCGCCAGCAGCCACGGGACAGGGACGGCCTACGAGCAGTACTTC.

CDR3 sequence (DNA): TGTGCCTGGAGTGTATTGGTGGGAAGCGGGGCCAACGTCCTGACTTTC. It codes for CAWSVLVGSGANVLTF. J is TRBJ2-6 and V is TRBV30, with D unresolved. V lost 0 bases to trimming and J lost 4 bases, with 13 bases between them. The germline V gene has CDR1 GTSNPN and CDR2 SVGIG (reference sequence). This CDR3 spans 16 amino acids.

The V and J genes are TRBV5-1 and TRBJ2-4, with D possibly being TRBD2 (5 bases). Germline values: CDR1 SGHRS, CDR2 YFSETQ. The CDR3 loop spans 16 amino acids. Trimming removed 0 bases from V and 3 bases from J, with 13 bases in between. CDR3 sequence: CASSLAFGVDKNIQYF. For the CDR3, the DNA is TGCGCCAGCAGCTTGGCCTTCGGGGTTGACAAAAACATTCAGTACTTC.

The chain has TRBV29-1 and TRBJ2-5; D is uncertain. Germline V CDR1 and CDR2: SQVTM, ANQGSEA. This CDR3 has 12 amino acids. V was trimmed by 5 bases and J by 0 bases, leaving 7 bases between them. CDR3: CSVPDYQETQYF. DNA for the CDR3: TGCAGCGTTCCCGATTACCAAGAGACCCAGTACTTC.

The chain joins TRBV27 to TRBJ2-7, with D unclear. The CDR3 has 15 residues. Trimming took off 5 bases at V and 0 bases at J, with 14 bases between the two ends. Germline V gene sequence: CDR1 MNHEY, CDR2 SMNVEV (reference sequence). This chain's CDR3 is CASSPLGGTSYEQYF. In DNA form, the CDR3 reads TGTGCCAGCAGTCCTCTCGGCGGTACCTCCTACGAGCAGTACTTC.

The chain joins TRBV1 to TRBJ2-3; TRBD2 was called by the table and not checked on the DNA. TRBV1 is given as a pseudogene. The CDR3 consists of 16 residues. The CDR3: CTSSQETSGSTDTQYF. The DNA for the CDR3 is TGCACCAGCAGCCAAGAGACTAGCGGGAGCACAGATACGCAGTATTTT.

The chain's CDR3 is CASSHVLAGEGNEQFF. CDR3 sequence (DNA): TGCGCCAGCAGCCACGTCCTAGCGGGAGAAGGCAATGAGCAGTTCTTC. The chain links TRBV4-3 to TRBJ2-1, with 10 nucleotides matching TRBD2. CDR3 length: 16 amino acids. Germline loops: CDR1 LGHNA, CDR2 YSLEER. The trim removed 3 bases at V and 6 bases at J, leaving 8 bases unmatched.

The chain carries TRBV18 and TRBJ1-3; D is possibly TRBD1 (5 bases). The CDR3 runs 15 residues. Trimming removed 5 bases at V and 5 bases at J, with 16 bases between. From germline, CDR1 is KGHSH and CDR2 LQKENI. The CDR3 nucleotides read TGTGCCAGCTCATCGACCGGGACGGATAGAAACACCATATATTTT. Translation: CASSSTGTDRNTIYF.

V usage is TRBV11-2 and J usage is TRBJ2-3; D might be TRBD2 (5 bases). CDR3 length: 16 residues. Trimming stripped 1 base from V and 2 bases from J, with 13 bases between. Germline lookup yields CDR1 SGHAT and CDR2 FQNNGV. The CDR3 region has the DNA TGTGCCAGCAGCTTAGGGCTAGCCCCTTCCACAGATACGCAGTATTTT. Translating gives CASSLGLAPSTDTQYF.

The chain joins TRBV19 to TRBJ2-1; 9 nucleotides agree with TRBD2. V gave up 5 bases and J gave up 7 bases; unmatched junction bases: 9. CDR1 and CDR2 from the germline V gene are LNHDA and SQIVND (reference sequence). The CDR3 has 15 amino acids. As DNA, the CDR3 is TGTGCCAGTAGTGTCCCTAGCGGGGTAGGAAATGAGCAGTTCTTC. Protein: CASSVPSGVGNEQFF.

This clone has only one observation. The chain links TRBV10-3 to TRBJ2-3, with a tentative D call TRBD1 (5 bases). Trimming stripped 0 bases from V and 2 bases from J, with 9 bases between. The germline V gene has CDR1 ENHRY and CDR2 SYGVKD. The CDR3 has 15 residues. The CDR3 sequence is CAISESKGSTDTQYF. The CDR3 DNA follows: TGTGCCATCAGTGAGTCTAAGGGGTCCACAGATACGCAGTATTTT.

The chain combines TRBV4-2 with TRBJ2-2; D is unclear. The CDR3 sequence is 16 residues long. Per germline, CDR1 LGHNA and CDR2 YNFKEQ. The V gene lost 0 bases and the J gene lost 2 bases, with 10 bases spanning the gap. The CDR3 DNA reads TGTGCCAGCAGCCAAGACCCGGACCGAAACACCGGGGAGCTGTTTTTT. Encoded protein: CASSQDPDRNTGELFF.

The V and J genes are TRBV19 and TRBJ1-1; 11 bases are shared with TRBD1. This CDR3 region has 15 residues. Germline-derived CDR1 and CDR2 are LNHDA and SQIVND (reference sequence). V gave up 6 bases and J gave up 4 bases; unmatched junction bases: 7. The CDR3 sequence is CASSGTGGLSTEAFF. CDR3 coding DNA: TGTGCCAGTAGCGGGACAGGGGGTTTGTCCACTGAAGCTTTCTTT.